Below are 8 T cell receptor beta chains sequenced from a single sample in a study of blood T cell repertoires in COVID-19. Only in-frame clones appear in the TCRdb table, and some are missing; sequencing was by immunoSEQ multiplex PCR. The data contain about 130,000 clones, around 86% of them singletons. Material: peripheral blood. The receptors here all came from a man in his sixties with acute or convalescent COVID-19.

J is TRBJ2-6 and V is TRBV18, with D perhaps TRBD2 (5 bases). Germline CDR1 is KGHSH and CDR2 is LQKENI. Trimming took off 4 bases at V and 0 bases at J, with 16 bases between the two ends. The CDR3 is 18 residues long. The CDR3 region is CASSRTVVQLSGANVLTF. CDR3 nucleotide sequence: TGTGCCAGCTCACGGACTGTTGTACAGCTCTCTGGGGCCAACGTCCTGACTTTC.

The chain recombines TRBV30 with TRBJ1-2, with D perhaps TRBD1 (6 bases). This CDR3 is built from 14 residues. Germline V lookup: CDR1 GTSNPN, CDR2 SVGIG (reference sequence). Trimming removed 2 bases at V and 6 bases at J, with 16 bases between. The CDR3 here is CAWSQGQGYDGYTF. The CDR3 DNA reads TGTGCCTGGAGTCAGGGGCAGGGGTACGATGGCTACACCTTC.

V is TRBV4-1 and J is TRBJ1-2; the D gene is possibly TRBD1 (5 bases). Per germline, CDR1 MGHRA and CDR2 YSYEKL. Trimming took 1 base from V and 4 from J, leaving 7 bases between them. This CDR3 contains 13 residues. CDR3 in amino acids: CASSQGGGYGYTF. The CDR3 bases are TGCGCCAGCAGCCAAGGGGGGGGCTATGGCTACACCTTC.

The chain combines TRBV11-2 with TRBJ2-5; TRBD2 matches 9 bases. V shed 6 bases and J 4 bases; nucleotides not matched to a gene: 15. The germline gives CDR1 SGHAT, CDR2 FQNNGV. The CDR3 is made up of 17 amino acids. This chain's CDR3 is CASRRQATAGGTETQYF. CDR3 DNA: TGTGCCAGCAGGCGTCAGGCTACGGCGGGGGGGACAGAGACCCAGTACTTC.

The chain combines TRBV6-7 with TRBJ1-2, with TRBD1 matching over 7 bases. TRBV6-7 is flagged as an ORF with uncertain function. The CDR3 contains 16 residues. V dropped 7 bases and J dropped 6; count of bases not matched to a gene: 17. CDR3 amino acids: CASIPPGTVRKNGYTF. DNA for the CDR3: TGTGCCAGCATTCCCCCGGGGACAGTGCGTAAGAATGGCTACACCTTC.

The chain recombines TRBV9 with TRBJ2-1; 10 positions agree with TRBD2. Germline V gene data show CDR1 as SGDLS and CDR2 as YYNGEE. The CDR3 loop spans 14 amino acids. V lost 4 bases to trimming and J lost 5 bases; unmatched junction nucleotides: 3. The CDR3 protein is CASSPTSGNNEQFF. Written as DNA, the CDR3 is TGTGCCAGCAGCCCAACTAGCGGGAACAATGAGCAGTTCTTC.

This clone was seen only a few times. The chain employs TRBV7-8 and TRBJ2-3; 10 bases fit TRBD1. The CDR3 totals 17 residues. Per germline, CDR1 SGHVS and CDR2 FQNEAQ. V shed 5 bases and J 0 bases; nucleotides not matched to a gene: 8. The CDR3 reads CASSLPRQGASTDTQYF. The CDR3 bases are TGTGCCAGCAGCCTCCCCCGACAGGGGGCTAGCACAGATACGCAGTATTTT.

The chain is built from TRBV9 and TRBJ2-5; 10 nucleotides match TRBD2. The CDR3 runs 16 residues. Germline lookup yields CDR1 SGDLS and CDR2 YYNGEE. V gave up 4 bases and J gave up 4 bases; unmatched junction bases: 10. CDR3 region: CASSPIPLAGVETQYF. The DNA of the CDR3 is TGTGCCAGCAGCCCGATTCCCCTAGCGGGAGTAGAGACCCAGTACTTC.